A selection of T cell receptor beta chains follows, all from one sample in a study of shared clonotypes between healthy human individuals. Some clones are missing from TCRdb's copy, which holds only in-frame ones; the method was immunoSEQ multiplex PCR. The sample records 630,000 or so clones, about 98% being singletons. Sequenced: naive CD8+ T cells sorted from blood. These receptors all come from a man aged 30 to 45 in good health. Both conserved end residues are part of each CDR3. Fields, in order: D gene, V gene, clone size, J gene, CDR3 protein, CDR3 DNA. The D gene is left open where the match is weak. Not all rows give a size; the values are once, few, many and, for expanded clones, a class.

d_call: .
v_call: TRBV5-1
clone_size: .
j_call: TRBJ2-5
cdr3_aa: CASSRDQETQYF
cdr3_nt: TGCGCCAGCAGCAGGGACCAAGAGACCCAGTACTTC

d_call: TRBD2
v_call: TRBV27
clone_size: .
j_call: TRBJ2-7
cdr3_aa: CASSSGIGTSGRRQYF
cdr3_nt: TGTGCCAGCTCCTCCGGGATCGGGACTAGCGGGCGACGGCAGTACTTC

d_call: .
v_call: TRBV7-9
clone_size: .
j_call: TRBJ1-2
cdr3_aa: CASSLVAPGDYGYTF
cdr3_nt: TGTGCCAGCAGCTTAGTGGCGCCGGGGGACTATGGCTACACCTTC

d_call: .
v_call: TRBV7-2
clone_size: .
j_call: TRBJ1-4
cdr3_aa: CASSLGGFGTNEKLFF
cdr3_nt: TGTGCCAGCAGCTTAGGGGGATTTGGTACTAATGAAAAACTGTTTTTT

d_call: .
v_call: TRBV6-4
clone_size: .
j_call: TRBJ1-3
cdr3_aa: CASSYAASSGNTIYF
cdr3_nt: TGTGCCAGCAGTTACGCAGCGAGCTCTGGAAACACCATATATTTT

d_call: .
v_call: TRBV27
clone_size: .
j_call: TRBJ2-7
cdr3_aa: CASSLISKAVEYF
cdr3_nt: TGTGCCAGCAGTTTGATATCAAAAGCCGTGGAGTACTTC

d_call: TRBD1
v_call: TRBV6-5
clone_size: .
j_call: TRBJ1-1
cdr3_aa: CASSYLGTANTEAFF
cdr3_nt: TGTGCCAGCAGTTACCTCGGGACAGCGAACACTGAAGCTTTCTTT

d_call: .
v_call: TRBV5-1
clone_size: once
j_call: TRBJ2-7
cdr3_aa: CASSFRGMGYEQYF
cdr3_nt: TGCGCCAGCAGCTTCAGGGGAATGGGCTACGAGCAGTACTTC

d_call: .
v_call: TRBV23-1
clone_size: .
j_call: TRBJ2-7
cdr3_aa: CAVPMGGWYEQYF
cdr3_nt: TGCGCCGTACCGATGGGTGGATGGTACGAGCAGTACTTC

d_call: TRBD1
v_call: TRBV5-6
clone_size: .
j_call: TRBJ2-1
cdr3_aa: CASGKTGSSYNEQFF
cdr3_nt: TGTGCCAGCGGAAAGACAGGGAGCTCCTACAATGAGCAGTTCTTC

d_call: TRBD1
v_call: TRBV7-2
clone_size: .
j_call: TRBJ1-1
cdr3_aa: CASRRQGTEAFF
cdr3_nt: TGTGCCAGCAGGCGACAGGGGACTGAAGCTTTCTTT

d_call: .
v_call: TRBV13
clone_size: .
j_call: TRBJ2-5
cdr3_aa: CASSPSDGEYQETQYF
cdr3_nt: TGTGCCAGCAGCCCCTCGGATGGCGAGTACCAAGAGACCCAGTACTTC

d_call: TRBD1
v_call: TRBV7-9
clone_size: .
j_call: TRBJ2-2
cdr3_aa: CASSLIVSGQGANGELFF
cdr3_nt: TGTGCCAGCAGCTTAATCGTCAGCGGACAGGGGGCAAACGGGGAGCTGTTTTTT

d_call: TRBD2
v_call: TRBV9
clone_size: .
j_call: TRBJ2-5
cdr3_aa: CASSAGTSGSGQETQYF
cdr3_nt: TGTGCCAGCAGCGCGGGGACTAGCGGGAGTGGGCAAGAGACCCAGTACTTC

d_call: TRBD1
v_call: TRBV7-6
clone_size: .
j_call: TRBJ2-7
cdr3_aa: CASSGLGTVTYEQYF
cdr3_nt: TGTGCCAGCAGCGGGCTAGGGACAGTAACCTACGAGCAGTACTTC

d_call: .
v_call: TRBV4-1
clone_size: .
j_call: TRBJ1-2
cdr3_aa: CASSQAQMINYGYTF
cdr3_nt: TGCGCCAGCAGCCAAGCTCAGATGATTAACTATGGCTACACCTTC

d_call: .
v_call: TRBV6-5
clone_size: .
j_call: TRBJ2-7
cdr3_aa: CASSYGRDFFYEQYF
cdr3_nt: TGTGCCAGCAGTTATGGGCGGGACTTCTTCTACGAGCAGTACTTC

d_call: .
v_call: TRBV29-1
clone_size: .
j_call: TRBJ2-3
cdr3_aa: CSVEGRLVLGGSDTQYF
cdr3_nt: TGCAGCGTTGAGGGGAGACTAGTTCTCGGTGGATCAGATACGCAGTATTTT

d_call: TRBD1
v_call: TRBV5-1
clone_size: .
j_call: TRBJ2-7
cdr3_aa: CASSLGQGSDEQYF
cdr3_nt: TGCGCCAGCAGCTTGGGACAGGGGTCCGACGAGCAGTACTTC

d_call: .
v_call: TRBV7-2
clone_size: .
j_call: TRBJ2-7
cdr3_aa: CASSPVASEYYEQYF
cdr3_nt: TGTGCCAGCAGCCCGGTGGCTAGCGAGTACTACGAGCAGTACTTC

d_call: .
v_call: TRBV2
clone_size: .
j_call: TRBJ1-2
cdr3_aa: CATRLGGYTF
cdr3_nt: TGTGCCACCAGACTCGGTGGCTACACCTTC

d_call: .
v_call: TRBV21-1
clone_size: .
j_call: TRBJ2-7
cdr3_aa: CASSPRDSSYEQYF
cdr3_nt: TGTGCCAGCAGCCCCCGGGACAGTTCTTACGAGCAGTACTTC

d_call: TRBD2
v_call: TRBV27
clone_size: .
j_call: TRBJ2-7
cdr3_aa: CASRTSGSSYEQYF
cdr3_nt: TGTGCCAGCAGAACTAGCGGGTCTTCCTACGAGCAGTACTTC

d_call: TRBD2
v_call: TRBV28
clone_size: .
j_call: TRBJ2-2
cdr3_aa: CASSWREVTGGELFF
cdr3_nt: TGTGCCAGCAGTTGGCGGGAGGTCACAGGCGGGGAGCTGTTTTTT

d_call: TRBD2
v_call: TRBV27
clone_size: .
j_call: TRBJ2-7
cdr3_aa: CASSPSGSGSRYEQYF
cdr3_nt: TGTGCCAGCAGCCCGTCGGGAAGCGGGAGTAGGTACGAGCAGTACTTC

d_call: .
v_call: TRBV15
clone_size: .
j_call: TRBJ2-7
cdr3_aa: CATSRDKGIYEQYF
cdr3_nt: TGTGCCACCAGCAGAGATAAGGGTATCTACGAGCAGTACTTC

d_call: .
v_call: TRBV7-9
clone_size: .
j_call: TRBJ1-2
cdr3_aa: CASSFGTDYGYTF
cdr3_nt: TGTGCCAGCAGCTTCGGGACCGACTATGGCTACACCTTC

d_call: TRBD1
v_call: TRBV19
clone_size: .
j_call: TRBJ2-7
cdr3_aa: CASSARDRDYEQYF
cdr3_nt: TGTGCCAGTAGCGCCCGGGACAGGGACTACGAGCAGTACTTC

d_call: .
v_call: TRBV18
clone_size: .
j_call: TRBJ2-1
cdr3_aa: CASSPTTASSYNEQFF
cdr3_nt: TGTGCCAGCTCACCAACGACGGCGAGTTCCTACAATGAGCAGTTCTTC

d_call: .
v_call: TRBV27
clone_size: .
j_call: TRBJ2-1
cdr3_aa: CASSLGGSYEQFF
cdr3_nt: TGTGCCAGCAGTTTAGGGGGGAGCTATGAGCAGTTCTTC

d_call: TRBD2
v_call: TRBV29-1
clone_size: .
j_call: TRBJ2-1
cdr3_aa: CSVEDGLAGTYNEQFF
cdr3_nt: TGCAGCGTTGAAGATGGGCTAGCGGGCACCTACAATGAGCAGTTCTTC

d_call: TRBD2
v_call: TRBV7-8
clone_size: .
j_call: TRBJ2-5
cdr3_aa: CASSTGLAGQETQYF
cdr3_nt: TGTGCCAGCAGCACGGGACTAGCGGGCCAAGAGACCCAGTACTTC

d_call: .
v_call: TRBV7-9
clone_size: .
j_call: TRBJ2-3
cdr3_aa: CASSPPDVVTQYF
cdr3_nt: TGTGCCAGCAGCCCCCCCGATGTAGTTACGCAGTATTTT

d_call: TRBD1
v_call: TRBV28
clone_size: .
j_call: TRBJ2-7
cdr3_aa: CASSLPGGEGEQYF
cdr3_nt: TGTGCCAGCAGTTTACCAGGGGGCGAAGGGGAGCAGTACTTC

d_call: TRBD2
v_call: TRBV27
clone_size: .
j_call: TRBJ2-7
cdr3_aa: CASSAGLAPSYEQYF
cdr3_nt: TGTGCCAGCAGTGCCGGACTAGCGCCATCCTACGAGCAGTACTTC

d_call: .
v_call: TRBV29-1
clone_size: .
j_call: TRBJ2-2
cdr3_aa: CSVGDTGELFF
cdr3_nt: TGCAGCGTGGGGGACACCGGGGAGCTGTTTTTT

d_call: .
v_call: TRBV7-9
clone_size: .
j_call: TRBJ2-7
cdr3_aa: CASSFPAGYEQYF
cdr3_nt: TGTGCCAGCAGCTTTCCCGCCGGGTACGAGCAGTACTTC

d_call: TRBD1
v_call: TRBV5-4
clone_size: .
j_call: TRBJ2-5
cdr3_aa: CASRSAGGLETQYF
cdr3_nt: TGTGCCAGCAGATCGGCAGGGGGCCTGGAGACCCAGTACTTC

d_call: .
v_call: TRBV6-1
clone_size: .
j_call: TRBJ2-2
cdr3_aa: CASSDPSGSIGELFF
cdr3_nt: TGTGCCAGCAGTGATCCGAGCGGCAGTATCGGGGAGCTGTTTTTT

d_call: .
v_call: TRBV9
clone_size: .
j_call: TRBJ2-7
cdr3_aa: CASSGPGGFSYEQYF
cdr3_nt: TGTGCCAGCAGCGGGCCTGGGGGATTTTCCTACGAGCAGTACTTC

d_call: TRBD1
v_call: TRBV15
clone_size: .
j_call: TRBJ2-7
cdr3_aa: CATGDRGGLYEQYF
cdr3_nt: TGTGCCACCGGGGACAGGGGAGGGCTCTACGAGCAGTACTTC

d_call: TRBD2
v_call: TRBV27
clone_size: .
j_call: TRBJ2-2
cdr3_aa: CASSQGLAGGTGELFF
cdr3_nt: TGTGCCAGCAGCCAGGGACTAGCGGGAGGCACCGGGGAGCTGTTTTTT

d_call: TRBD1
v_call: TRBV7-9
clone_size: .
j_call: TRBJ1-3
cdr3_aa: CATHYRGLAGNTIYF
cdr3_nt: TGTGCCACCCATTACAGGGGGCTCGCTGGAAACACCATATATTTT

d_call: TRBD2
v_call: TRBV5-5
clone_size: .
j_call: TRBJ2-1
cdr3_aa: CASSLLAPSYNEQFF
cdr3_nt: TGTGCCAGCAGCTTACTAGCGCCCTCCTACAATGAGCAGTTCTTC

d_call: .
v_call: TRBV6-4
clone_size: .
j_call: TRBJ1-5
cdr3_aa: CASSDQEKSNQPQHF
cdr3_nt: TGTGCCAGCAGTGACCAGGAAAAAAGCAATCAGCCCCAGCATTTT

d_call: TRBD1
v_call: TRBV7-9
clone_size: once
j_call: TRBJ2-1
cdr3_aa: CASAGGNNEQFF
cdr3_nt: TGTGCCAGCGCAGGGGGTAACAATGAGCAGTTCTTC

d_call: TRBD2
v_call: TRBV7-9
clone_size: .
j_call: TRBJ2-1
cdr3_aa: CASSFPRQQLAGAYNEQFF
cdr3_nt: TGTGCCAGCAGCTTTCCTCGCCAACAACTAGCGGGAGCCTACAATGAGCAGTTCTTC

d_call: TRBD2
v_call: TRBV10-1
clone_size: .
j_call: TRBJ2-7
cdr3_aa: CASSDTSGVGGKQYF
cdr3_nt: TGCGCCAGCAGTGATACTAGCGGGGTCGGTGGGAAGCAGTACTTC

d_call: .
v_call: TRBV5-6
clone_size: .
j_call: TRBJ2-2
cdr3_aa: CASSDYRVSTGELFF
cdr3_nt: TGTGCCAGCAGCGACTACAGGGTTAGCACCGGGGAGCTGTTTTTT

d_call: .
v_call: TRBV5-8
clone_size: .
j_call: TRBJ1-5
cdr3_aa: CATPGGSNQPQHF
cdr3_nt: TGTGCCACTCCGGGAGGGAGCAATCAGCCCCAGCATTTT

d_call: TRBD1
v_call: TRBV4-1
clone_size: .
j_call: TRBJ1-2
cdr3_aa: CASSHGQALDYTF
cdr3_nt: TGCGCCAGCAGCCACGGACAGGCTCTCGACTACACCTTC

d_call: .
v_call: TRBV7-3
clone_size: .
j_call: TRBJ2-2
cdr3_aa: CASSPGDENTGELFF
cdr3_nt: TGTGCCAGCAGCCCCGGGGACGAGAACACCGGGGAGCTGTTTTTT

d_call: .
v_call: TRBV6-1
clone_size: .
j_call: TRBJ2-7
cdr3_aa: CASRTSYEQYF
cdr3_nt: TGTGCCAGCAGGACCTCCTACGAGCAGTACTTC

d_call: .
v_call: TRBV11-2
clone_size: .
j_call: TRBJ2-5
cdr3_aa: CASSAGTGPHF
cdr3_nt: TGTGCCAGCAGCGCTGGAACGGGACCCCACTTC

d_call: .
v_call: TRBV21-1
clone_size: .
j_call: TRBJ2-7
cdr3_aa: CASRTYEQYF
cdr3_nt: TGTGCCAGCAGAACCTACGAGCAGTACTTC